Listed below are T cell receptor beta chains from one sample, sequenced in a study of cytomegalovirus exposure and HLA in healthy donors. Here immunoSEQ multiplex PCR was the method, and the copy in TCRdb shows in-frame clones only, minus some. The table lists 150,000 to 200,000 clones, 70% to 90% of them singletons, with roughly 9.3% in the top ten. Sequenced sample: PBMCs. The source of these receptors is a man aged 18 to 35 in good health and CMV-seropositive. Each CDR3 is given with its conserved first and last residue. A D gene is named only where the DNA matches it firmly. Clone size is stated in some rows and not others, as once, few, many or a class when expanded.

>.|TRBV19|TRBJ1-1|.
TGTGCCAGTACGGGGGGCAGGTGGACTGAAGCTTTCTTT
CASTGGRWTEAFF
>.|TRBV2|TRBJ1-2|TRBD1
TGTGCCAGCAGTGACTTGGGACAGGGAATTTATGGCTACACCTTC
CASSDLGQGIYGYTF
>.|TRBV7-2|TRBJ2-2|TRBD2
TGTGCCAGCAGTCCCGGGACTAGAGACACCGGGGAGCTGTTTTTT
CASSPGTRDTGELFF
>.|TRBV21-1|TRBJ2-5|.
TGTGCCAGCAGCAAAGAACGAGACTCCCCAGCAGAGACCCAGTACTTC
CASSKERDSPAETQYF
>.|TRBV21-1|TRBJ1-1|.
TGTGCCAGCAGCATGCACAGGGGTGACACTGAAGCTTTCTTT
CASSMHRGDTEAFF
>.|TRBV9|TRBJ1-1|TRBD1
TGTGCCAGCAGCGTATCGAGCGGACAGGGGCTCATGAACACTGAAGCTTTCTTT
CASSVSSGQGLMNTEAFF
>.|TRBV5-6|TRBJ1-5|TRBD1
TGTGCCAGCAGCTTGTTACGGGACAGGGATCAGCCCCAGCATTTT
CASSLLRDRDQPQHF
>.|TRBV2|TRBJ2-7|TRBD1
TGTGCCAGCAGTCAAAGCGGGGGACAGGGGCAATACGAGCAGTACTTC
CASSQSGGQGQYEQYF
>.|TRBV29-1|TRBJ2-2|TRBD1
TGCAGCGTTGTCCGACAGGGCTCCCACACCGGGGAGCTGTTTTTT
CSVVRQGSHTGELFF
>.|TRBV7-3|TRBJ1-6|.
TGTGCCAGCAGCCGGCGGGGCGGGGATTCCTCACCCCTCCACTTT
CASSRRGGDSSPLHF
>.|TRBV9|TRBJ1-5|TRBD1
TGTGCCAGCAGCGCCGGACAGGGGGAGAATCAGCCCCAGCATTTT
CASSAGQGENQPQHF
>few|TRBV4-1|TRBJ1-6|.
TGCGCCAGCAGCCAAGAAAGCGGGACCCACATCCACTTT
CASSQESGTHIHF
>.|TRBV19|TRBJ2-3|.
TGTGCCAGTAACCAGGGGATCACAGATACGCAGTATTTT
CASNQGITDTQYF
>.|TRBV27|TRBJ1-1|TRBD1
TGTGCCAGCAGTTTCGGGACAGGGGAAACTGAAGCTTTCTTT
CASSFGTGETEAFF
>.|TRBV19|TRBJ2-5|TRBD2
TGTGCCAGTACGGTTGAAGCGGGGGTTGTGACCCAGTACTTC
CASTVEAGVVTQYF
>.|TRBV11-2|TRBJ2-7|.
TGTGCCAGCCAGGACAATCTTGGCGAGCAGTACTTC
CASQDNLGEQYF
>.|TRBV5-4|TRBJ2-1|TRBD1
TGTGCCAGCAGCCCCTCGTGGGAGGCAGGGGGCACACACAATGAGCAGTTCTTC
CASSPSWEAGGTHNEQFF
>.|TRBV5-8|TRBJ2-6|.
TGTGCCAGCAGCGTGGACAGCTCTGGGGCCAACGTCCTGACTTTC
CASSVDSSGANVLTF
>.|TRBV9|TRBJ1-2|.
TGTGCCAGCAGCGTAGTACCGCCTAATGGCTACACCTTC
CASSVVPPNGYTF
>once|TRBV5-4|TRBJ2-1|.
TGTGCCACGACTCTATCCCTAGGGGGGGTCAATGAGCAGTTCTTC
CATTLSLGGVNEQFF
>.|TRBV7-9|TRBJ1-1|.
TGTGCCAGCAGCTCGGGTTTTGAAGCTTTCTTT
CASSSGFEAFF
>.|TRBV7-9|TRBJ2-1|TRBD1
TGTGCCAGCAGCGCCGGGACAGGGGCTGGGGGCAATGAGCAGTTCTTC
CASSAGTGAGGNEQFF
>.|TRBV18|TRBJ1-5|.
TGTGCCAGCGCGACCCAGGTTAACAGCAATCAGCCCCAGCATTTT
CASATQVNSNQPQHF
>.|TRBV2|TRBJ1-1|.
TGTGCCAGCAGTGAAGTCGTGAACACTGAAGCTTTCTTT
CASSEVVNTEAFF
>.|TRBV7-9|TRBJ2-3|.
TGTGCCAGCAGCGGGGGGGGCAGGAGAGATACGCAGTATTTT
CASSGGGRRDTQYF
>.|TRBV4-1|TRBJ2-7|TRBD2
TGCGCCAGCAGCCAAGAAGAAAGCGGGGCCTACGAGCAGTACTTC
CASSQEESGAYEQYF
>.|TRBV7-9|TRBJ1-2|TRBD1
TGTGCCAGCAGCCGGCAGGGGGGCGGCTACACCTTC
CASSRQGGGYTF
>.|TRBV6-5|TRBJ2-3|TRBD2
TGTGCCAGCAGCCTGCGGGGGGCACTCACAGATACGCAGTATTTT
CASSLRGALTDTQYF
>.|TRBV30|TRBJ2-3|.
TGTGCCTGGACGTCCAGGATGGATACGCAGTATTTT
CAWTSRMDTQYF
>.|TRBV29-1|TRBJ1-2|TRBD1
TGCAGCGTTGCTGACAGGGAAGGCTACACCTTC
CSVADREGYTF
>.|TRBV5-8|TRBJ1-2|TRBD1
TGTGCCAGCATCCTCAGGGGGAACTTTAACTATGGCTACACCTTC
CASILRGNFNYGYTF
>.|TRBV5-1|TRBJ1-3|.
TGCGCCAGCAGCAACGTCGGGGGGGGAGGAAACACCATATATTTT
CASSNVGGGGNTIYF
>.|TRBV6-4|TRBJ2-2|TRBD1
TGTGCCAGCGGGACAGGGCTGGGCACCGGGGAGCTGTTTTTT
CASGTGLGTGELFF
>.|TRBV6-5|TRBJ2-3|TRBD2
TGTGCCTGCCGGGGGGGCACAGATACGCAGTATTTT
CACRGGTDTQYF
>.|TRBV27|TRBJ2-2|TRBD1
TGTGCCAGCCGTGACCCCCGGGACAGGTTGTTAAACACCGGGGAGCTGTTTTTT
CASRDPRDRLLNTGELFF
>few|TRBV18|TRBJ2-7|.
TGTGCCAGCTCGCCCCGGGCGGGGCCATACGAGCAGTACTTC
CASSPRAGPYEQYF
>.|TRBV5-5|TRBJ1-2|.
TGTGCCAGCAGCCCACTGATCTTCAGGAACGTTAACTATGGCTACACCTTC
CASSPLIFRNVNYGYTF
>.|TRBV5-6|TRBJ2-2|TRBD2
TGTGCCAGCAGCTTGCTAGCGGGGGGGCCAGACAACACCGGGGAGCTGTTTTTT
CASSLLAGGPDNTGELFF
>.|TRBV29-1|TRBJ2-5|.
TGCAGCGTCGTCTCAGGGGCGGGGGAGCAGTACTTC
CSVVSGAGEQYF
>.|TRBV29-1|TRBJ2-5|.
TGCAGCGTTGATCGATCCAGGGGTGGTCAAGAGACCCAGTACTTC
CSVDRSRGGQETQYF
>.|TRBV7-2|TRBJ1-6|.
TGTGCCAGCAGCTTAGGGAATAGGGGATCTTCACCCCTCCACTTT
CASSLGNRGSSPLHF
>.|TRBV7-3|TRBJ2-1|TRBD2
TGTGCCAGCAGCTCGAATCAAGCGGGGGGGTTTCACAATGAGCAGTTCTTC
CASSSNQAGGFHNEQFF
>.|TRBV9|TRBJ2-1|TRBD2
TGTGCCAGCAGCGCGACGGGACTAGCGGGGCTCAATGAGCAGTTCTTC
CASSATGLAGLNEQFF
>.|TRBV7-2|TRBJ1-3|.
TGTGCCAGCAGCTTAGTCGGGGGGCCGGGAAACACCATATATTTT
CASSLVGGPGNTIYF
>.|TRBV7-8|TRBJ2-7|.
TGTGCCAGCAGCTTAGCGGGGGGCTCCTACGAGCAGTACTTC
CASSLAGGSYEQYF
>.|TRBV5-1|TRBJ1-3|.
TGCGCCAGCAGCCAGGTTGTGGGAAACACCATATATTTT
CASSQVVGNTIYF
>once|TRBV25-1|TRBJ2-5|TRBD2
TGTGCCAGCAGTGAGGCGGGGGGCGGAAGTGAGACCCAGTACTTC
CASSEAGGGSETQYF
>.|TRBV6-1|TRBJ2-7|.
TGTGCCAGCAGCCAGACAGGTTTCTACGAGCAGTACTTC
CASSQTGFYEQYF
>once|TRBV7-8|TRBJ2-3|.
TGTGCCAGCAGCAACGGACGGGCGGGAGATACGCAGTATTTT
CASSNGRAGDTQYF
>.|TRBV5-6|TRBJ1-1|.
TGTGCCAGCAGCCGTGCCAGTAACACTGAAGCTTTCTTT
CASSRASNTEAFF
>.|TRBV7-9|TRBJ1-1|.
TGTTCCAGCAGCCACCAGGGGACTGAAGCTTTCTTT
CSSSHQGTEAFF
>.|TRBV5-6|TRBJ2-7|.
TGTGCCAGCAGCCCGACCCGACAGGTTATCGAGCAGTACTTC
CASSPTRQVIEQYF
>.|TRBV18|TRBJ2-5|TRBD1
TGTGCCAGCTCACCGGGACAGGAGCAAGAGACCCAGTACTTC
CASSPGQEQETQYF
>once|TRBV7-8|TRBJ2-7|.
TGTGCCAGCAGCCCTAAGAAACTTGTGTACGAGCAGTACTTC
CASSPKKLVYEQYF